These T cell receptor beta chains were read from a single sample in a study of tumor and adjacent non-tumor tissue in lung cancer. TCRdb reprocessed the multiplex PCR reads via MiXCR and lists one record per CDR3 protein. The table includes approximately 100,000 distinct CDR3 sequences, 65% detected once. The sequenced material came from distant non-tumor lung tissue. These receptors were obtained from a man aged 30 to 39 with non-small cell lung cancer. Both conserved end residues are part of each CDR3. The D gene is left open where the match is weak. Clone size is stated in some rows and not others, as once, few, many or a class when expanded.

clone_size,v_call,d_call,j_call,cdr3_nt,cdr3_aa
-,TRBV2,-,TRBJ1-3,TGTGCCATCAGCGTGGACAGCGGAAACACCATATATTTT,CAISVDSGNTIYF
-,TRBV11-2,-,TRBJ2-3,TGTACCAGCAGCCCACCTTACCCCCTCACAGATACGCAGTTTTTT,CTSSPPYPLTDTQFF
many,TRBV24-1,-,TRBJ2-1,TGTGCCACCAGTGATTTAGAAGGGATCCATGAGCAGTTCTTC,CATSDLEGIHEQFF
-,TRBV5-4,-,TRBJ1-2,TGTGCTAGCAGCCCTAGGATATGGGGCGACTATGGCTACACCTTC,CASSPRIWGDYGYTF
few,TRBV4-1,TRBD1,TRBJ2-2,TGCGCCAGCAACCCTCGGACAGGGACCGGGGAGCTGTTTTTT,CASNPRTGTGELFF
once,TRBV6-5,TRBD1,TRBJ1-2,TGTGCCAGCAGACATACCGGGACAGGTGGATACACCTTC,CASRHTGTGGYTF
few,TRBV20-1,TRBD1,TRBJ2-5,TGCAGTGCTGAACAGGGGCAAGAGACCCTGTACTTC,CSAEQGQETLYF
-,TRBV19,-,TRBJ1-1,TGTGCCAGTAGTATTGACAGGAGGTACACTGAAGCTTTCTTT,CASSIDRRYTEAFF
many,TRBV6-5,-,TRBJ1-2,TGTGCCAGCAGTTACTCATGGGGGGACTATGGCTACACCTTC,CASSYSWGDYGYTF
-,TRBV20-1,-,TRBJ1-1,TGCAGTGTTAGAGTATATGGGGGAGGTACTGAAGCTTTCTTT,CSVRVYGGGTEAFF
medium-sized,TRBV11-2,-,TRBJ1-2,TGTGCCAGCAGCTTCGGGGAGAACTATGGCTACACCTTC,CASSFGENYGYTF
-,TRBV6-6,TRBD1,TRBJ2-4,TGTGCTAGCAGCTATCCGGGACAGGGGATGTTCAAAAACATTCAGTACTTC,CASSYPGQGMFKNIQYF
-,TRBV6-2/TRBV6-3,-,TRBJ1-4,TGTGCCAACAGTTACGGTGACAACCTGGCGGGGGAAAAACTGTTTTTT,CANSYGDNLAGEKLFF
-,TRBV7-9,-,TRBJ2-3,TGTGCCAGCAGCATAGGGAGTGGGACAGATACGCAGTATTTT,CASSIGSGTDTQYF
-,TRBV29-1,-,TRBJ2-7,TGCAGCGTTGATGGCGGGACCAGTTCCAACGAGCAGTACTTC,CSVDGGTSSNEQYF
-,TRBV6-1,-,TRBJ2-7,TGTGCCAGCAGCCGAGTGGAGAGGACCCCCTACGAGCAGTACTTC,CASSRVERTPYEQYF
-,TRBV11-2,-,TRBJ2-7,TGTGCCAGCAGCCTCGCCGGGTGGGTCGAAGAGCAGTACTTC,CASSLAGWVEEQYF
many,TRBV29-1,-,TRBJ1-1,TGCAGCGTTGATGGGGGGACTGAAGCTTTCTTT,CSVDGGTEAFF
many,TRBV12-5,TRBD1,TRBJ1-1,TGTGCTAGTGGTCGGGACAGGCTCATGAACACTGAAGCTTTCTTT,CASGRDRLMNTEAFF
-,TRBV20-1,TRBD2,TRBJ2-1,TGTAGTGGTAGTTCGGTCGGGGGGATTGGTGAGCAGTTCTTC,CSGSSVGGIGEQFF
-,TRBV11-2,-,TRBJ1-5,TGTGCCAGCAGCCCACCCAATCAGCCCCAGCATTTT,CASSPPNQPQHF
many,TRBV6-5,-,TRBJ2-3,TGTGCCAGCAGGGAGGAAGCGAGCACAGATACGCAGTATTTT,CASREEASTDTQYF
once,TRBV29-1,TRBD2,TRBJ2-1,TGCAGCGATAGCGGGTTCCCCCACAATGAGCAGTTCTTC,CSDSGFPHNEQFF
-,TRBV6-2/TRBV6-3,TRBD2,TRBJ2-3,TGTGCCAGCAGATTCGTAGCGGGAGTGGATCCTAGCAAAGATACGCAGTATTTT,CASRFVAGVDPSKDTQYF
-,TRBV7-9,TRBD1,TRBJ2-5,TGTGCCAGCGAAGGGGGCGGACAAGAGGCCCAGTACTTC,CASEGGGQEAQYF
-,TRBV12-3/TRBV12-4,TRBD1,TRBJ1-2,TGTGCCAGCAGTTTAGGGGGCAGGGGGCACGGCTACATCTTC,CASSLGGRGHGYIF
many,TRBV12-5,-,TRBJ1-1,TGTGCTAGTGGTGCTGGGGTTGGAGTAGGAACTGAAGCTTTCTTT,CASGAGVGVGTEAFF
-,TRBV4-1,-,TRBJ1-6,TGCGCCAGCAGCCGCGAGACTGCCTATTCACCCCTCCTCTTT,CASSRETAYSPLLF
once,TRBV20-1,-,TRBJ2-1,TGCTGTGTTACCAGACAGGAGCTCTCCTACAATGAGCAGTTCTTC,CCVTRQELSYNEQFF
-,TRBV4-1,-,TRBJ2-1,TGCGACAGCAGCCAAGAGGCTATGGATGAGCCGTTCTTC,CDSSQEAMDEPFF
few,TRBV4-2,-,TRBJ2-3,TGTGCCAGCAGCCAAGGCGGGTCCGTCCATTCAGATACGCAGTATTTT,CASSQGGSVHSDTQYF
-,TRBV7-9,-,TRBJ2-2,TGTGCCAGCATCATGGCTGGAACCGGGGAGCTGTTTTTT,CASIMAGTGELFF
-,TRBV12-3/TRBV12-4,TRBD2,TRBJ2-2,TGTGCCAGGAGGGGACTAGCGAGAGACGTACGGGAGCTGTTTTTT,CARRGLARDVRELFF
many,TRBV20-1,-,TRBJ2-5,TGCAGTGCTTCGAGGTCGCAACCCCAAGAGACCCAGTACTTC,CSASRSQPQETQYF
-,TRBV20-1,TRBD2,TRBJ2-1,TGCAGTGCTAGACCTAGCGGGCTCTCCTACAATGATCAGCTCTTC,CSARPSGLSYNDQLF
many,TRBV30,-,TRBJ2-3,TGTGCCTGGAGTGCGACCTACAGCCCAGATACGCAGTATTTT,CAWSATYSPDTQYF
-,TRBV6-7,-,TRBJ1-5,TGTGCCAGCAGTTACTCGTGGGTCCCGATGATTGGGCAATCAGCCCCATCATTT,CASSYSWVPMIGQSAPSF
-,TRBV30,-,TRBJ2-5,TGTGCCTGGAGGGTAGGGTCACGGGTGGGAGATACCCAGTACTTC,CAWRVGSRVGDTQYF
-,TRBV20-1,TRBD2,TRBJ2-5,TGCAGTGCTAGCTGCAGCGGGGGGGCCCCGGAGACCCAGTACTTC,CSASCSGGAPETQYF
-,TRBV5-1,-,TRBJ2-5,TGCGCCAGCAGCTCACAAGAGATCCAGTACTTC,CASSSQEIQYF
-,TRBV5-1,-,TRBJ2-3,TGCGCCAGCAGCTTGATATCCGTGAACACAGATACGCAGTATTTT,CASSLISVNTDTQYF
many,TRBV7-8,TRBD1,TRBJ2-5,TGTGCCACCAACAGCGGACAGGGGGAGGAGACCCAGTACTTC,CATNSGQGEETQYF